The sample holds a few counts of the clone carrying this T cell receptor beta chain. Its target is unknown. Libraries of TCR beta came from iRepertoire HTBI primers plus Arm-PCR of CDR3 regions. TCRdb re-analysed the multiplex PCR reads in MiXCR, keeping a single row per CDR3 protein. Of 300,000 to 400,000 distinct CDR3 sequences in the sample, approximately 15% were seen once. This CDR3 is built from 13 residues. Germline V gene lookup returns CDR1 WSHSY and CDR2 SAAADI. With 4 bases removed from V and 6 bases from J, the gap between germline ends came to 13 bases. These data come from a study of regulatory T cells in long-lasting Graves disease. General study results and limits: TRBV28, TRBJ1-2 and TRBJ2-5 emerged as the favored segments in persistent disease.

Time point in this sample: newly diagnosed GD, antithyroid drugs for less than 3 months. PBMCs provided the RNA from which the TCR library was made. The data also belong to a second study, concerning T cells in Graves' hyperthyroidism and ophthalmopathy.

Material: peripheral blood mononuclear cells (PBMCs), obtained at new diagnosis, from a patient treated with antithyroid drugs. The clonotype originates from a man aged 40-49 years with Graves disease. The J gene is TRBJ2-7, the V gene TRBV10-2; tentative D call: TRBD2 (5 bases). The CDR3 nucleotides read TGCGCCAGCAGTGCTAGCTTTGTAGGCGAGCAGTACTTC. Translating it yields CASSASFVGEQYF.